This passage covers 24 T cell receptor beta chains from one sample sequenced in a study of radiation and T cells in renal cell carcinoma. Sample time point: baseline pretreatment blood. Treatment specified: 15 Gy SBRT to primary tumor, nephrectomy 4 weeks later. The table came from immunoSEQ multiplex PCR; TCRdb's copy has only in-frame clones and leaves some out. Of about 140,000 clones listed, around four fifths are singletons. Source: blood, taken from a patient whose treatment included radiotherapy and nephrectomy. These receptors were collected from a woman in her forties or fifties with renal cell carcinoma.

The CDR3 coding sequence is TGTGCCAGCAGTTATACCCGGTGGGGGGACGAGCAGTACTTC. Protein: CASSYTRWGDEQYF. This rearrangement joins TRBV6-5 to TRBJ2-7; possibly TRBD2 for D (6 bases). This CDR3 has 14 amino acids. The germline CDR1 and CDR2 sequences are MNHEY and SVGAGI. V was trimmed by 3 bases and J by 5 bases, leaving 14 bases between them.

The genes are TRBV5-1 and TRBJ2-7, with 8 bases fitting TRBD2. Unmatched junction bases numbered 3, after V lost 1 base and J lost 3 bases. The CDR3 consists of 14 residues. Germline V lookup: CDR1 SGHRS, CDR2 YFSETQ. Written as DNA, the CDR3 is TGCGCCAGCAGCTTGTTCGGGGGGGACTACGAGCAGTACTTC. This sequence encodes CASSLFGGDYEQYF. Together with reference TRBV5-1 and TRBJ2-7, the CDR3 gives the full variable domain: KAGVTQTPRYLIKTRGQQVTLSCSPISGHRSVSWYQQTPGQGLQFLFEYFSETQRNKGNFPGRFSGRQFSNSRSEMNVSTLELGDSALYLCASSLFGGDYEQYFGPGTRLTVT.

V gene TRBV6-6 combines with J gene TRBJ1-4; D is ambiguous. The germline V gene has CDR1 MNHNY and CDR2 SVGAGI (reference sequence). This CDR3 is built from 13 residues. Trimming pared 6 bases from V and 8 bases from J, leaving 13 bases between. The CDR3 spells CASRDSAEEKLFF. The CDR3 DNA is TGTGCCAGCAGAGACTCAGCGGAGGAAAAACTGTTTTTT.

V gene TRBV28 combines with J gene TRBJ1-1, with D perhaps matching TRBD1 (6 bases). CDR1 is MDHEN, CDR2 SYDVKM, per germline. The CDR3 has 14 amino acids. V lost 10 bases, J lost 0 bases, and 15 bases lay in between. Here the CDR3 reads CATQDRVMNTEAFF. The CDR3 bases are TGTGCCACCCAGGACAGAGTTATGAACACTGAAGCTTTCTTT.

The chain couples TRBV15 to TRBJ2-5; D possibly corresponds to TRBD1 (6 bases). Germline values: CDR1 LNHNV, CDR2 YYDKDF (reference sequence). The V end lost 3 bases, the J end lost 2 bases, and 13 bases lay between the germline ends. The CDR3 runs to 15 residues. CDR3 loop: CATSSSGEFQETQYF. The CDR3 DNA follows: TGTGCCACCAGCAGCTCAGGGGAATTTCAAGAGACCCAGTACTTC.

This sequence joins TRBV7-2 and TRBJ2-3; D unclear. In germline, CDR1 is SGHTA, CDR2 FQGNSA. V lost 0 bases and J lost 5, with 6 bases in between. The CDR3 totals 13 residues. The CDR3 nucleotides read TGTGCCAGCAGCTTAGCGCGAGTAGATACGCAGTATTTT. Its translation is CASSLARVDTQYF.

The rearrangement joins TRBV25-1 to TRBJ2-5; D may be TRBD2 (6 bases). V gave up 6 bases and J gave up 5 bases, with 10 bases separating them. In germline, CDR1 is MGHDK, CDR2 SYGVNS. The CDR3 length is 12 residues. Written as DNA, the CDR3 is TGTGCCAGCAGGGGGGGTGGGGAGACCCAGTACTTC. This codes for CASRGGGETQYF.

V gene TRBV6-1 combines with J gene TRBJ1-2, with D possibly being TRBD1 (6 bases). Deletions cut 8 bases from V and 5 bases from J, with 18 bases between. The CDR3 is 14 amino acids. Germline V gene sequence: CDR1 MNHNS, CDR2 SASEGT. The CDR3 DNA reads TGTGCCAGCCGGACAGCCCTCGCGGTTTATGGCTACACCTTC. It yields the protein CASRTALAVYGYTF.

This clone was detected only a few times. The chain has TRBV21-1 and TRBJ1-2. TRBV21-1 is shown as a pseudogene. The CDR3 has 15 residues. This CDR3 is CASSKVMGVTNGYTF. The CDR3, as DNA: TGTGCCAGCAGCAAAGTTATGGGGGTGACGAATGGCTACACCTTC.

This sequence joins TRBV30 and TRBJ2-5; 9 bases line up with TRBD2. The CDR3 spans 14 residues. The V and J ends lost 1 base and 5 bases, in that order; junction bases with no gene match: 5. CDR1 is GTSNPN and CDR2 is SVGIG in the germline V gene (reference sequence). CDR3 bases: TGTGCCTGGAGTGGGGGCGGGGGGGCTGAGACCCAGTACTTC. Its protein is CAWSGGGGAETQYF.

Note on this clone: At one end the junction does not follow the germline gene, possibly because of a read error. The chain uses TRBV5-1 and TRBJ2-7, with D possibly matching TRBD2 (5 bases). CDR1 SGHRS and CDR2 YFSETQ come from the germline V gene. CDR3 length: 14 amino acids. The CDR3 region has the DNA TGCGCCAGTAGCTCAGGACGGGACTCCTACGAGCAGTACTTC. This sequence encodes CASSSGRDSYEQYF.

V gene TRBV5-1 combines with J gene TRBJ2-7, with 9 nucleotides matching TRBD1. CDR3 length: 14 amino acids. V shed 4 bases and J 3 bases; nucleotides not matched to a gene: 5. Germline V gives CDR1 SGHRS, CDR2 YFSETQ. CDR3 DNA sequence: TGCGCCAGCAGCCCTGGGACAGGGATCTACGAGCAGTACTTC. Its protein is CASSPGTGIYEQYF. The full variable domain, its missing parts supplied by reference TRBV5-1 and TRBJ2-7, is KAGVTQTPRYLIKTRGQQVTLSCSPISGHRSVSWYQQTPGQGLQFLFEYFSETQRNKGNFPGRFSGRQFSNSRSEMNVSTLELGDSALYLCASSPGTGIYEQYFGPGTRLTVT.

The J gene is TRBJ2-1, the V gene TRBV4-2; D unresolved. Trimming shortened V by 0 bases and J by 14 bases, and 14 bases separated the two germline ends. Looked up from germline, CDR1 is LGHNA and CDR2 is YNFKEQ. This CDR3 has 13 residues. As DNA, the CDR3 is TGTGCCAGCAGCCAAGAGCGACGCGGTCGTAAGTTCTTC. Translated, it gives CASSQERRGRKFF.

This clone appeared once. This chain joins TRBV7-2 and TRBJ2-1, with D maybe TRBD2 (5 bases). In germline, CDR1 is SGHTA, CDR2 FQGNSA. Trimming took off 1 base at V and 1 base at J, with 11 bases between the two ends. CDR3 length: 16 residues. The CDR3 sequence: CASSLGSGGSYNEQFF. The CDR3 DNA reads TGTGCCAGCAGCTTAGGAAGCGGCGGGTCCTACAATGAGCAGTTCTTC. Full variable domain (rest looked up from reference TRBV7-2 and TRBJ2-1): GAGVSQSPSNKVTEKGKDVELRCDPISGHTALYWYRQSLGQGLEFLIYFQGNSAPDKSGLPSDRFSAERTGGSVSTLTIQRTQQEDSAVYLCASSLGSGGSYNEQFFGPGTRLTVL.

The chain combines TRBV7-2 with TRBJ1-5; no clear D gene. V gave up 5 bases and J gave up 0 bases, with 5 bases separating them. CDR3 length equals 13 residues. CDR1 and CDR2 from the germline V gene are SGHTA and FQGNSA. CDR3 sequence reads: CASSQDSNQPQHF. DNA of the CDR3: TGTGCCAGCAGCCAAGATAGCAATCAGCCCCAGCATTTT.

The rearrangement joins TRBV12-5 to TRBJ2-1; 8 bases match TRBD1. The CDR3 covers 12 residues. CDR1 and CDR2 from the germline V gene are LGHNT and FRNRAP. Trimming removed 6 bases from V and 6 bases from J; junction bases left unmatched: 1. CDR3 sequence reads: CASGGTGNEQFF. The CDR3 region has the DNA TGTGCTAGTGGGGGGACAGGCAATGAGCAGTTCTTC. Full variable domain (remainder filled in from reference TRBV12-5 and TRBJ2-1): DARVTQTPRHKVTEMGQEVTMRCQPILGHNTVFWYRQTMMQGLELLAYFRNRAPLDDSGMPKDRFSAEMPDATLATLKIQPSEPRDSAVYFCASGGTGNEQFFGPGTRLTVL.

This sequence joins TRBV6-6 and TRBJ1-5; D remains unclear. The V end was cut by 6 bases, the J end by 0 bases, with 12 bases between. The CDR3 loop spans 15 amino acids. Germline loops: CDR1 MNHNY, CDR2 SVGAGI (reference sequence). Written as DNA, the CDR3 is TGTGCCAGCAGGAGTACAGCGGGTAGCAATCAGCCCCAGCATTTT. Amino acid sequence: CASRSTAGSNQPQHF.

The table lists this clone with a few counts. This chain links TRBV7-8 with TRBJ1-5; the D is unclear. With 0 bases removed from V and 9 bases from J, the gap between germline ends came to 6 bases. CDR1 SGHVS and CDR2 FQNEAQ come from the germline V gene. The CDR3 has 12 residues. As DNA, the CDR3 is TGTGCCAGCAGCTTAGCGCTAGGGCCCCAGCATTTT. This translates into CASSLALGPQHF.

The V call is TRBV27, the J call TRBJ1-2; tentatively, D is TRBD1 (6 bases). V gave up 6 bases and J gave up 1 base, with 15 bases separating them. The germline V gene encodes CDR1 MNHEY and CDR2 SMNVEV (reference sequence). CDR3 size: 15 residues. This CDR3 is CASSPAGAINYGYTF. CDR3 coding DNA: TGTGCCAGCAGCCCGGCGGGGGCCATTAACTATGGCTACACCTTC.

Only one count was recorded for this clone. V usage is TRBV29-1 and J usage is TRBJ2-1; 7 positions match TRBD1. Germline values: CDR1 SQVTM, CDR2 ANQGSEA. The CDR3 loop spans 17 amino acids. With 0 bases clipped from V and 5 bases from J, the junction kept 13 bases outside the gene matches. The CDR3 region is CSVEDLRTGTENNEQFF. CDR3 sequence (DNA): TGCAGCGTTGAAGACCTCAGAACCGGGACAGAGAACAATGAGCAGTTCTTC.

The chain links TRBV6-5 to TRBJ1-2, with D unclear. The CDR3 runs 16 residues. V was clipped by 2 bases and J by 5 bases, with 18 bases between them. Germline V gene data show CDR1 as MNHEY and CDR2 as SVGAGI. In DNA form, the CDR3 reads TGTGCCAGCAGTTACCGCGGACGGGCCCCCAGTTATGGCTACACCTTC. Translating gives CASSYRGRAPSYGYTF.

The chain employs TRBV10-3 and TRBJ2-7, with 8 bases matching TRBD1. Germline V gene data show CDR1 as ENHRY and CDR2 as SYGVKD. The V and J ends lost 6 bases and 6 bases, in that order; junction bases with no gene match: 10. The CDR3 has 14 residues. CDR3 protein: CAISPGQDSGEQYF. CDR3 nucleotide sequence: TGTGCCATCAGCCCGGGACAGGATTCGGGCGAGCAGTACTTC.

The rearrangement uses TRBV27 and TRBJ1-1; D uncertain. From germline, CDR1 is MNHEY and CDR2 SMNVEV (reference sequence). The length of the CDR3 is 14 residues. Trimming stripped 3 bases from V and 1 base from J, with 9 bases between. The CDR3 DNA is TGTGCCAGCAGTTTTAAGATCACGAACACTGAAGCTTTCTTT. As protein: CASSFKITNTEAFF.

The genes are TRBV2 and TRBJ1-1; D unclear. Germline values: CDR1 SNHLY, CDR2 FYNNEI. This CDR3 spans 14 amino acids. V lost 6 bases and J 0 bases, leaving 11 bases between the germline ends. CDR3 sequence reads: CASSVDGVNTEAFF. Written as DNA, the CDR3 is TGTGCCAGCAGCGTCGACGGGGTGAACACTGAAGCTTTCTTT.